This TCR beta chain stems from a study of blood T cell repertoires in COVID-19. Study-level background: Acute and convalescent COVID-19 specimens originated in the United States, Italy and Spain. Nucleic acid was either cDNA or gDNA, and it came from T cells, B-cell-depleted T cells, or PBMCs.

Per the authors' pipeline: Nucleated cell counts were estimated from reference gene primer amplification. The method was immunoSEQ multiplex PCR; TCRdb's version includes in-frame clones alone and lacks a portion of them. D and trimming were read from the DNA, whereas the V and J calls and clone size are those reported in that table. The table records some 80,000 clones, about 70% of them present only once. Looked up from germline, CDR1 is LNHDA and CDR2 is SQIVND (reference sequence). V was pared by 1 base and J by 2 bases, with 12 bases between. The CDR3 sequence is 16 residues long. This sequence originates from a woman of 80 years or more with active or convalescent COVID-19. The sequenced sample was peripheral blood. This rearrangement joins TRBV19 to TRBJ1-5; D ambiguous. CDR3 coding DNA: TGTGCCAGTAGTATAGTGATCGGAACAGGCAATCAGCCCCAGCATTTT. It codes for CASSIVIGTGNQPQHF. Variable domain in full (rest from reference TRBV19 and TRBJ1-5): DGGITQSPKYLFRKEGQNVTLSCEQNLNHDAMYWYRQDPGQGLRLIYYSQIVNDFQKGDIAEGYSVSREKKESFPLTVTSAQKNPTAFYLCASSIVIGTGNQPQHFGDGTRLSIL.